Below are 25 T cell receptor beta chains sequenced from a single sample in a study of T cells in localized non-small cell lung cancer. TCRdb keeps only in-frame clones here, not all; method: immunoSEQ multiplex PCR. The sample lists approximately 100,000 clones, roughly 91% seen once, with approximately 4% in the top ten. The sequencing here drew on PBMCs, taken before any cancer treatment. These receptors originate from a woman aged 40-70 years with stage II squamous cell lung carcinoma.

The J gene is TRBJ1-2, the V gene TRBV7-9, with D uncertain. The germline V and J ends were trimmed by 4 bases and 6 bases, with 18 bases remaining between them. The CDR3 loop spans 15 amino acids. From germline, CDR1 is SEHNR and CDR2 FQNEAQ (reference sequence). This CDR3 is CASSYQLLDLDGYTF. The CDR3 nucleotides read TGTGCCAGCAGCTACCAACTTCTCGACTTGGATGGCTACACCTTC.

This clone was seen once. The chain joins TRBV10-1 to TRBJ2-5; D is undetermined. This CDR3 has 12 residues. Germline V lookup: CDR1 WNHNN, CDR2 SYGVQD (reference sequence). V was clipped by 2 bases and J by 4 bases, with 5 bases between them. The CDR3, as DNA: TGCGCCAGCAGTGAGATAGGAGAGACCCAGTACTTC. Amino acid sequence: CASSEIGETQYF.

V is TRBV14 and J is TRBJ2-2; 12 nucleotides line up with TRBD1. The trim removed 0 bases at V and 1 base at J, leaving 6 bases unmatched. The CDR3 spans 19 residues. Germline V gene lookup returns CDR1 SGHDN and CDR2 FVKESK. Here the CDR3 DNA reads TGTGCCAGCAGCCAAGAGGGGGACAGGGGGCTTCGGAACACCGGGGAGCTGTTTTTT. Its translation is CASSQEGDRGLRNTGELFF.

The chain is built from TRBV10-1 and TRBJ1-1; D is perhaps TRBD1 (5 bases). Trimming shortened V by 1 base and J by 4 bases, and 10 bases separated the two germline ends. This CDR3 comprises 14 residues. Germline CDR1 is WNHNN and CDR2 is SYGVQD (reference sequence). The CDR3 region is CASSELGVTTEAFF. The CDR3 nucleotides are TGCGCCAGCAGTGAGTTGGGGGTGACCACTGAAGCTTTCTTT.

The V call is TRBV6-1, the J call TRBJ1-1; D is uncertain. CDR3 size: 13 residues. CDR1 and CDR2 (germline): MNHNS, SASEGT. With 7 bases removed from V and 1 base from J, the gap between germline ends came to 10 bases. The CDR3 nucleotides are TGTGCCAGCATTGTGACGGCGAACACTGAAGCTTTCTTT. Translation: CASIVTANTEAFF.

J is TRBJ1-5 and V is TRBV19; D call uncertain. The CDR3 is 15 amino acids. Trimming took 5 bases from V and 2 from J, leaving 13 bases between them. Germline loops: CDR1 LNHDA, CDR2 SQIVND (reference sequence). The CDR3 DNA reads TGTGCCAGTAGTTTAACGCCGCAGGGCAATCAGCCCCAGCATTTT. This translates into CASSLTPQGNQPQHF.

This chain joins TRBV5-1 and TRBJ2-2, with TRBD2 matching 10 bases. CDR3 size: 16 residues. CDR1 is SGHRS and CDR2 is YFSETQ in the germline V gene. Trimming at V came to 4 bases and at J to 0 bases, leaving 3 bases not matched to a gene. The CDR3 region is CASSPGLAANTGELFF. CDR3 nucleotide sequence: TGCGCCAGCAGCCCTGGACTAGCGGCGAACACCGGGGAGCTGTTTTTT.

The chain joins TRBV7-9 to TRBJ2-1; TRBD2 matches at 10 bases. In germline, CDR1 is SEHNR, CDR2 FQNEAQ (reference sequence). Unmatched junction bases numbered 5, after V lost 5 bases and J lost 4 bases. The CDR3 consists of 15 residues. CDR3 sequence: CASSKLAGSYNEQFF. CDR3 nucleotides: TGTGCCAGCAGCAAACTAGCGGGATCTTACAATGAGCAGTTCTTC.

This chain uses TRBV5-4 with TRBJ1-5; a weak D match, TRBD1 (5 bases). V dropped 0 bases and J dropped 11 bases, with 9 bases sitting between them. Germline lookup yields CDR1 SGHNT and CDR2 YYREEE (reference sequence). CDR3 length: 12 residues. The CDR3 nucleotides read TGTGCCAGCAGCTTGGGGCGAGGGGCCCAGCATTTT. It is translated as CASSLGRGAQHF.

This chain joins TRBV27 and TRBJ1-5; 10 positions agree with TRBD1. The J segment lost 8 bases and the V segment lost 6 bases, leaving 4 bases of the junction unmatched. This CDR3 spans 13 amino acids. Germline CDR1 reads MNHEY; CDR2 reads SMNVEV (reference sequence). CDR3 coding DNA: TGTGCCAGCAGCTCGGGACAGGGGAAGCCCCAGCATTTT. Amino acid sequence: CASSSGQGKPQHF.

The chain employs TRBV11-1 and TRBJ1-4; 7 nucleotides line up with TRBD1. Germline CDR1 SGHAT, CDR2 FQDESV (reference sequence). This CDR3 is 15 amino acids long. Trimming removed 1 base from V and 5 bases from J; junction bases left unmatched: 4. CDR3 loop: CASSLDGTVNEKLFF. The CDR3 nucleotides are TGTGCCAGCAGCTTAGACGGGACAGTCAATGAAAAACTGTTTTTT.

V usage is TRBV15 and J usage is TRBJ2-6; D possibly corresponds to TRBD2 (5 bases). Trimming cost V 1 base and J 0 bases, with 13 bases left between them. The CDR3 is 18 amino acids. Per the germline V gene, CDR1 is LNHNV and CDR2 is YYDKDF (reference sequence). As DNA, the CDR3 is TGTGCCACCAGCAGAGGGAGGACGGGAAGCTCTGGGGCCAACGTCCTGACTTTC. Protein sequence: CATSRGRTGSSGANVLTF.

This sequence joins TRBV19 and TRBJ2-3; no definite D call. The CDR3 spans 11 residues. Germline assignment: CDR1 LNHDA and CDR2 SQIVND (reference sequence). Trimming removed 5 bases from V and 4 bases from J, with 4 bases in between. CDR3 nucleotides: TGTGCCAGTAGTTTAGCAGATACGCAGTATTTT. Translation gives CASSLADTQYF.

The chain carries TRBV5-1 and TRBJ1-2; 11 bases align to TRBD1. After removal of 4 bases from V and 3 bases from J, the junction contained 8 bases not matched to a gene. This CDR3 contains 16 residues. Germline V lookup: CDR1 SGHRS, CDR2 YFSETQ. In nucleotides, the CDR3 is TGCGCCAGCAGCCCCCGGGGACAGGGGGATGACTATGGCTACACCTTC. It specifies CASSPRGQGDDYGYTF.

V and J are TRBV5-6 and TRBJ2-7, with D perhaps TRBD2 (6 bases). The V gene lost 4 bases and the J gene lost 0 bases, with 8 bases spanning the gap. CDR3 length equals 13 residues. CDR1 SGHDT and CDR2 YYEEEE come from the germline V gene. The chain's CDR3 is CASSAGGSYEQYF. In DNA, the CDR3 is TGTGCCAGCAGCGCCGGGGGCTCCTACGAGCAGTACTTC.

V and J are TRBV4-2 and TRBJ1-1; D might be TRBD1 (5 bases). The V end was cut by 5 bases, the J end by 8 bases, with 24 bases between. Germline-derived CDR1 and CDR2 are LGHNA and YNFKEQ. The CDR3 runs to 16 residues. CDR3 in amino acids: CASSARSGTGPLEAFF. For the CDR3, the DNA is TGTGCCAGCAGCGCCCGGTCTGGGACTGGCCCTCTCGAAGCTTTCTTT.

The chain employs TRBV10-2 and TRBJ2-7; TRBD1 or TRBD2 may be the D gene (5 bases each). From germline, CDR1 is WSHSY and CDR2 SAAADI. This CDR3 is 15 amino acids long. V lost 2 bases, J lost 3 bases, and 14 bases lay in between. CDR3 in DNA: TGCGCCAGCAGTGAGGGTACGTGGGGGTACTACGAGCAGTACTTC. This translates into CASSEGTWGYYEQYF.

The chain joins TRBV7-8 to TRBJ2-3, with D perhaps matching TRBD2 (6 bases). V was trimmed by 0 bases and J by 10 bases, leaving 11 bases between them. CDR1 is SGHVS and CDR2 is FQNEAQ in the germline V gene. The CDR3 has 13 residues. The DNA of the CDR3 is TGTGCCAGCAGCTTAGCACACGGGAGCGCGCAGTATTTT. As protein: CASSLAHGSAQYF.

The sample holds one count of this clone. The chain combines TRBV25-1 with TRBJ2-5; TRBD1 is a possible D gene (5 bases). The DNA end lines up better with TRBJ2-7; the J call may be wrong. CDR1 is MGHDK, CDR2 SYGVNS, per germline. The CDR3 runs to 15 residues. DNA of the CDR3: TGTGCCAGCAGTGAATATAAGCCAGGGAACTACGAGCAGTACTTC. Its translation: CASSEYKPGNYEQYF.

This chain uses TRBV27 with TRBJ2-5; D is unclear. V lost 3 bases and J 1 base, leaving 12 bases between the germline ends. Germline loops: CDR1 MNHEY, CDR2 SMNVEV (reference sequence). The length of the CDR3 is 15 residues. The CDR3 loop reads CASSLGPGPQETQYF. DNA of the CDR3: TGTGCCAGCAGTTTGGGTCCTGGGCCCCAAGAGACCCAGTACTTC.

V gene TRBV4-2 combines with J gene TRBJ2-3; 13 nucleotides match TRBD2. Losses at the gene ends were 4 bases for V and 5 bases for J; bases not matched to a gene: 12. The CDR3 has 18 residues. The germline V gene encodes CDR1 LGHNA and CDR2 YNFKEQ. CDR3 sequence reads: CASSLPSRTSGGLDTQYF. Here the CDR3 DNA reads TGTGCCAGCAGCCTACCAAGTAGGACTAGCGGGGGATTAGATACGCAGTATTTT.

The chain employs TRBV30 and TRBJ1-6, with D unclear. CDR1 and CDR2 from the germline V gene are GTSNPN and SVGIG (reference sequence). V gave up 3 bases and J gave up 0 bases, with 9 bases separating them. This CDR3 is built from 15 residues. CDR3 nucleotides: TGTGCCTGGAGCGGGGAGGGCTCCTATAATTCACCCCTCCACTTT. Protein product: CAWSGEGSYNSPLHF.

V and J are TRBV15 and TRBJ2-1, with 7 positions matching TRBD1. Germline V gives CDR1 LNHNV, CDR2 YYDKDF (reference sequence). Trimming cost V 1 base and J 6 bases; bases outside gene matches: 12. The CDR3 runs to 17 residues. DNA of the CDR3: TGTGCCACCAGCAGAGGGGCGACAGGGTTGTTCGGCAATGAGCAGTTCTTC. It codes for CATSRGATGLFGNEQFF.

The V and J genes are TRBV15 and TRBJ1-1; TRBD1 aligns across 7 bases. From germline, CDR1 is LNHNV and CDR2 YYDKDF (reference sequence). Germline trimming cut 3 bases from V and 3 bases from J; bases unmatched to any gene: 1. The CDR3 consists of 13 residues. DNA of the CDR3: TGTGCCACCAGCAGTCAGGGGGACACTGAAGCTTTCTTT. Its protein is CATSSQGDTEAFF.

The chain is built from TRBV6-6 and TRBJ2-7; D gene ambiguous. The CDR3 totals 13 residues. V was clipped by 3 bases and J by 1 base, with 7 bases between them. The germline CDR1 and CDR2 sequences are MNHNY and SVGAGI (reference sequence). In DNA, the CDR3 is TGTGCCAGCAGTTATGGGGATTCCTACGAGCAGTACTTC. It yields the protein CASSYGDSYEQYF.